The next 10 T cell receptor beta chains were all read from a single sample in a study of shared clonotypes between healthy human individuals. As defined, naive CD8 cells were CD45RO-negative and positively selected for CCR7, with terminally differentiated effector memory CD45RA+ cells excluded. Libraries were prepared by immunoSEQ multiplex PCR; TCRdb keeps only in-frame clonotypes and omits some of them. The table has about 2.1 million clones, about 93% seen once. The material sequenced was naive CD8+ T cells from PBMCs. Receptors were obtained from a man in his late teens or twenties in good health. Some clones in this sample may be carry-over from other donors' samples.

V gene TRBV7-9 combines with J gene TRBJ2-3; TRBD2 matches 14 bases. There are 15 residues in the CDR3. The germline V gene encodes CDR1 SEHNR and CDR2 FQNEAQ (reference sequence). J lost 11 bases, V lost 11 bases, and 15 bases had no gene match. The CDR3, as DNA: TGTGCCGGCCTTGGCGGGACTAGCGGGAGAATAGGGCAGTATTTT. Amino acids: CAGLGGTSGRIGQYF. Full variable domain (missing parts from reference TRBV7-9 and TRBJ2-3): DTGVSQNPRHKITKRGQNVTFRCDPISEHNRLYWYRQTLGQGPEFLTYFQNEAQLEKSRLLSDRFSAERPKGSFSTLEIQRTEQGDSAMYLCAGLGGTSGRIGQYFGPGTRLTVL.

Remarks on this clone: Different DNA sequences within this sample yield the same CDR3. This chain links TRBV28 with TRBJ2-7; D tentatively fits TRBD1 or TRBD2 (5 bases each). V was clipped by 4 bases and J by 3 bases, with 10 bases between them. Germline CDR1 is MDHEN and CDR2 is SYDVKM. The CDR3 totals 13 residues. DNA for the CDR3: TGTGCCAGCAGTTCCCGGGGCGGCTACGAGCAGTACTTC. The encoded protein is CASSSRGGYEQYF.

This chain connects TRBV6-5 to TRBJ1-1; 8 nucleotides line up with TRBD1. Germline CDR1 and CDR2: MNHEY and SVGAGI. The CDR3 is 14 residues long. V lost 9 bases, J lost 2 bases, and 8 bases stayed unmatched. CDR3 DNA: TGTGCCAGTACTTCCGGGACAGGAAACACTGAAGCTTTCTTT. Protein product: CASTSGTGNTEAFF.

The chain is built from TRBV6-1 and TRBJ2-3; D possibly matches TRBD1 or TRBD2 (5 bases each). CDR1 is MNHNS, CDR2 SASEGT, per germline. The CDR3 is made up of 13 amino acids. The V gene lost 3 bases and the J gene lost 2 bases, with 6 bases spanning the gap. This CDR3 is CASSDGATDTQYF. The CDR3 bases are TGTGCCAGCAGTGACGGGGCCACAGATACGCAGTATTTT.

The chain is built from TRBV11-2 and TRBJ2-3; TRBD2 aligns across 11 bases. This CDR3 comprises 16 residues. Losses at the gene ends were 1 base for V and 5 bases for J; bases not matched to a gene: 5. CDR1 and CDR2 (germline): SGHAT, FQNNGV. As DNA, the CDR3 is TGTGCCAGCAGCTTAGGACTAGCGGGACGGGTAGATACGCAGTATTTT. This gives the protein CASSLGLAGRVDTQYF. Together with reference TRBV11-2 and TRBJ2-3, the CDR3 gives the full variable domain: EAGVAQSPRYKIIEKRQSVAFWCNPISGHATLYWYQQILGQGPKLLIQFQNNGVVDDSQLPKDRFSAERLKGVDSTLKIQPAKLEDSAVYLCASSLGLAGRVDTQYFGPGTRLTVL.

Notes on this clone: The same CDR3 is also encoded by other DNA sequences in this sample. The chain employs TRBV5-6 and TRBJ2-3; 13 positions match TRBD2. Germline V gives CDR1 SGHDT, CDR2 YYEEEE. The V segment lost 4 bases and the J segment 2 bases; nucleotides outside the gene matches: 4. This CDR3 is built from 16 residues. The CDR3: CASSLGLAGYTDTQYF. DNA of the CDR3: TGTGCCAGCAGCCTGGGACTAGCGGGGTACACAGATACGCAGTATTTT.

The chain uses TRBV5-4 and TRBJ1-2; perhaps TRBD1 as D (6 bases). From germline, CDR1 is SGHNT and CDR2 YYREEE (reference sequence). This CDR3 region has 13 residues. Trimming left V 2 bases short and J 8 bases short, with 13 bases between. The CDR3 sequence: CASSFVGALGYTF. CDR3 nucleotide sequence: TGTGCCAGCAGCTTCGTGGGGGCCCTGGGCTACACCTTC.

J is TRBJ2-7 and V is TRBV28; a possible D gene is TRBD1 (6 bases). V dropped 7 bases and J dropped 6 bases, with 19 bases sitting between them. The germline gives CDR1 MDHEN, CDR2 SYDVKM. The CDR3 runs to 14 residues. CDR3 bases: TGTGCCAGCACCTCGGACAGTGGAGTAGTCGAGCAGTACTTC. Translation: CASTSDSGVVEQYF.

The chain is built from TRBV27 and TRBJ2-3; no reliable D call. Trimming removed 0 bases at V and 3 bases at J, with 13 bases between. Germline V gene data show CDR1 as MNHEY and CDR2 as SMNVEV (reference sequence). The CDR3 spans 16 residues. The CDR3, as DNA: TGTGCCAGCAGTTTATCAGCTAGAATGGGGACAGATACGCAGTATTTT. Translating it yields CASSLSARMGTDTQYF.

V and J are TRBV5-5 and TRBJ2-7; perhaps TRBD1 as D (5 bases). CDR1 SGHKS and CDR2 YYEKEE come from the germline V gene (reference sequence). The CDR3 is 16 amino acids. Between the trimmed V and J ends, which lost 0 bases and 0 bases, there was a span of 13 bases. This chain's CDR3 is CASSLAAARASYEQYF. The CDR3 DNA sequence: TGTGCCAGCAGCTTGGCGGCGGCCAGGGCCTCCTACGAGCAGTACTTC.